Here is one T cell receptor (beta chain) with its context. These data are taken from a study of cytomegalovirus exposure and HLA in healthy donors. Primers: 60 Vbeta forward and 13 Jbeta reverse. Data came from immunoSEQ multiplex PCR; TCRdb stores just in-frame clones and leaves some out. The table has under 200,000 clones, 79% seen once. The CDR3 runs to 16 residues. Germline trimming cut 3 bases from V and 2 bases from J; bases unmatched to any gene: 6. Germline CDR1 reads LGHNT; CDR2 reads FRNRAP. This chain uses TRBV12-5 with TRBJ2-1, with 8 bases that match TRBD2. The receptor was derived from a woman aged 25 to 39 in good health and CMV-seropositive. Sample: PBMCs. The CDR3 is CASGLFPGGTYNEQFF. The CDR3 DNA follows: TGTGCTAGTGGTTTATTTCCGGGGGGGACCTACAATGAGCAGTTCTTC.